This TCR beta chain was sequenced for a study of blood T cell repertoires in COVID-19. Sequenced by immunoSEQ multiplex PCR; TCRdb stores in-frame clones only, minus some. The sample has about 300,000 clones; about nine tenths are singletons. Participants came from under 30 US areas, aged roughly 18 to 95 years. Donors of Cohort 3 who recovered were those that had two negative PCRs, clearance, or symptom resolution. Trimming took 4 bases from V and 4 from J, leaving 28 bases between them. CDR3 length: 19 amino acids. Germline V gene sequence: CDR1 SGHTA, CDR2 FQGTGA. The J gene is TRBJ1-1, the V gene TRBV7-3, with a possible D match to TRBD1 (5 bases). This sequence was found in a woman in her late teens or twenties who had recovered from COVID-19. The specimen sequenced was PBMCs or T cells enriched from blood (not recorded which). The CDR3 DNA follows: TGTGCCAGCAGCTCCAGAGTGGTCGGCGCGGGGGATAGGACCACTGAAGCTTTCTTT. It is translated as CASSSRVVGAGDRTTEAFF. The complete variable domain, with remaining parts taken from reference TRBV7-3 and TRBJ1-1, reads GAGVSQTPSNKVTEKGKYVELRCDPISGHTALYWYRQSLGQGPEFLIYFQGTGAADDSGLPNDRFFAVRPEGSVSTLKIQRTERGDSAVYLCASSSRVVGAGDRTTEAFFGQGTRLTVV.